Included here is one TCR beta chain sequence, with context. Its cognate antigen is unknown. This record comes from a study of T cell repertoires in cytomegalovirus infection. Study-wide context: Researchers turned to recently identified HLA-C-restricted CMV epitopes as well as well-studied HLA-B-restricted ones.

Study observations and caveats: There were carriers of CMV plus the relevant HLA, and cumulative public TCR beta family frequency identified them. In two of eight donors, the top clonotype was HLA-C-restricted CMV-specific.

Trimming took 7 bases from V and 7 from J, leaving 16 bases between them. The CDR3 is 14 residues long. From the reads, TCRdb called clonotypes with MiXCR, one entry per CDR3 protein. The table lists about half a million distinct CDR3 sequences, about 39% of them singletons. This chain connects TRBV12-3 or TRBV12-4 to TRBJ2-2, with TRBD1 as a possible D gene (7 bases). Sequences were derived from cultured PBMCs, sampled from culture after CMV antigen stimulation. The receptor was isolated from a human donor in good health (CMV status not recorded). Some clones in this sample may be carry-over from other donors' samples. This CDR3 reads CASTPGGSIGELFF. CDR3 nucleotide sequence: TGTGCCAGCACCCCAGGGGGGAGCATCGGGGAGCTGTTTTTT.